The 30 T cell receptor beta chains below come from one sample, sequenced in a study of T cells after yellow fever vaccination. MiXCR, applied by TCRdb to the 5' RACE reads, yields one record per CDR3 protein. The sample includes 450,000 to 600,000 distinct CDR3 sequences, roughly 14% seen only once; the top ten take more than 12%. The sample here was PBMCs, taken on the day of the yellow fever booster vaccination. Source of these receptors: a man aged 30 to 39 who received the YFV17D yellow fever vaccine.

The rearrangement joins TRBV6-2 or TRBV6-3 to TRBJ2-1; D may be TRBD1 (5 bases). The CDR3 is 15 amino acids. The V gene's germline CDR1 is MNHEY and CDR2 SVGEGT. V lost 4 bases and J 4 bases, leaving 14 bases between the germline ends. CDR3 nucleotides: TGTGCCAGCAGTTTGACAGTGGCTACATACAATGAGCAGTTCTTC. Translation gives CASSLTVATYNEQFF.

This clonotype was detected a few times. This rearrangement joins TRBV7-9 to TRBJ1-1; unclear D gene. The germline V gene has CDR1 SEHNR and CDR2 FQNEAQ (reference sequence). CDR3 length: 17 residues. The ends were cut back, 4 bases at V and 1 base at J, with 19 bases in the middle. The CDR3 reads CASSSTLGPGSNTEAFF. CDR3 in DNA: TGTGCCAGCAGCTCCACCCTGGGCCCGGGTTCGAACACTGAAGCTTTCTTT.

This clonotype was detected a few times. The rearrangement links TRBV6-2 or TRBV6-3 to TRBJ2-1, with D unresolved. V was trimmed by 5 bases and J by 2 bases, leaving 7 bases between them. CDR1 and CDR2 (germline): MNHEY, SVGEGT. The length of the CDR3 is 13 residues. The CDR3 is CASSQDTYNEQFF. As DNA, the CDR3 is TGTGCCAGCAGTCAAGACACCTACAATGAGCAGTTCTTC.

This clonotype was recorded a few times. The CDR3 DNA is TGCGCCAGCAGGCCCGGGACAGGGAGTACTGAAGCTTTCTTT. This gives the protein CASRPGTGSTEAFF. The chain is built from TRBV4-3 and TRBJ1-1, with TRBD1 matching over 9 bases. V lost 6 bases to trimming and J lost 5 bases; unmatched junction nucleotides: 7. CDR3 length: 14 amino acids. Germline assignment: CDR1 LGHNA and CDR2 YSLEER.

V gene TRBV20-1 combines with J gene TRBJ2-2; D may correspond to TRBD1 or TRBD2 (5 bases each). Per the germline V gene, CDR1 is DFQATT and CDR2 is SNEGSKA (reference sequence). CDR3 length: 12 residues. V lost 6 bases, J lost 4 bases, and 9 bases lay in between. CDR3 sequence (DNA): TGCAGTGCACAGAGGGGCACCGGGGAGCTGTTTTTT. Its translation: CSAQRGTGELFF.

This sequence joins TRBV10-3 and TRBJ2-7, with 8 nucleotides matching TRBD2. Germline V CDR1 and CDR2: ENHRY, SYGVKD. V lost 4 bases to trimming and J lost 3 bases; unmatched junction nucleotides: 8. This CDR3 contains 15 residues. The CDR3 DNA sequence: TGTGCCATCAGTGTAGATAGAGCGGGAGACTACGAGCAGTACTTC. Translating gives CAISVDRAGDYEQYF.

The genes are TRBV29-1 and TRBJ1-4; no firm D call. The V gene's germline CDR1 is SQVTM and CDR2 ANQGSEA. Trimming left V 4 bases short and J 5 bases short, with 14 bases between. This CDR3 spans 14 amino acids. The DNA of the CDR3 is TGCAGCGTTGCAGGAAGGTCTTCAAATGAAAAACTGTTTTTT. Encoded protein: CSVAGRSSNEKLFF.

The chain has TRBV20-1 and TRBJ1-3; D is undetermined. V was cut by 3 bases and J by 3 bases, with 9 bases left in between. This CDR3 comprises 13 residues. The germline V gene encodes CDR1 DFQATT and CDR2 SNEGSKA (reference sequence). This CDR3 reads CSASINNGNTIYF. The CDR3 DNA is TGCAGTGCTAGCATCAACAATGGAAACACCATATATTTT.

This chain joins TRBV6-1 and TRBJ2-1, with 8 bases lining up with TRBD1. The germline CDR1 and CDR2 sequences are MNHNS and SASEGT. Trimming cost V 7 bases and J 5 bases; bases outside gene matches: 13. The CDR3 sequence is 16 residues long. The CDR3 sequence is CASNPPDREADNEQFF. DNA for the CDR3: TGTGCCAGCAATCCCCCGGACAGGGAGGCGGACAATGAGCAGTTCTTC.

This clonotype occurred a few times. V is TRBV12-3 or TRBV12-4 and J is TRBJ2-2; D gene ambiguous. The CDR3 totals 15 residues. With 6 bases removed from V and 1 base from J, the gap between germline ends came to 12 bases. CDR3 residues: CASSPRAVNTGELFF. The CDR3 nucleotides are TGTGCCAGCAGCCCAAGGGCAGTGAACACCGGGGAGCTGTTTTTT.

A note on this clonotype: A junction end diverges from the germline sequence, so it may reflect a read error. The V call is TRBV5-1, the J call TRBJ2-7; D possibly uses TRBD1 or TRBD2 (5 bases each). CDR1 and CDR2 (germline): SGHRS, YFSETQ. The CDR3 is 14 amino acids. In DNA, the CDR3 is TGCGCCAGCAGCTCCTTAGAGACAGACTACGAGCTGTACTTC. This gives the protein CASSSLETDYELYF.

The count of this clonotype is one. This may stem from a read error, because a much larger clone lies one nucleotide away. The conserved final phenylalanine or tryptophan is absent from the CDR3, which likely points to a read error. The limits of the CDR3 on the DNA are not certain, so only TCRdb's listed CDR3 is given. The CDR3 sequence: CASSLVRFGLFL. This chain links TRBV7-2 with TRBJ2-1. Germline values: CDR1 SGHTA, CDR2 FQGNSA. With termini counted, the CDR3 has 12 amino acids.

There are a few counts of this clonotype. The rearrangement joins TRBV12-3 or TRBV12-4 to TRBJ2-2, with 7 bases lining up with TRBD1. This CDR3 contains 14 residues. Trimming removed 5 bases from V and 4 bases from J; junction bases left unmatched: 4. CDR3 in DNA: TGTGCCAGCAGTAATCGACAGGGCACCGGGGAGCTGTTTTTT. It translates to CASSNRQGTGELFF.

The J gene is TRBJ1-1, the V gene TRBV5-1, with 9 bases lining up with TRBD1. This CDR3 contains 16 residues. Germline V lookup: CDR1 SGHRS, CDR2 YFSETQ. J gave up 5 bases and V 3 bases, and 11 bases lay outside the gene matches. The CDR3 DNA sequence: TGCGCCAGCAGCTACCGGGACAGGGCTTGGGGGACTGAAGCTTTCTTT. It translates to CASSYRDRAWGTEAFF.

This chain connects TRBV20-1 to TRBJ2-2; the D is unclear. V lost 3 bases and J 0 bases, leaving 11 bases between the germline ends. CDR1 and CDR2 from the germline V gene are DFQATT and SNEGSKA (reference sequence). The CDR3 consists of 15 residues. DNA for the CDR3: TGCAGTGCTAGCGCCGACATATCGAACACCGGGGAGCTGTTTTTT. This gives the protein CSASADISNTGELFF.

This clonotype was detected only a few times. The rearrangement joins TRBV7-6 to TRBJ2-5; 9 nucleotides line up with TRBD2. CDR1 and CDR2 from the germline V gene are SGHVS and FNYEAQ. The CDR3 totals 12 residues. V gave up 7 bases and J gave up 5 bases; unmatched junction bases: 2. DNA for the CDR3: TGTGCCAGCAACCTAGCGGGGGAGACCCAGTACTTC. It is translated as CASNLAGETQYF.

CDR3 nucleotides: TGTGCCAGCAGCTTGGAAGCGTCGAACTATGCTGTTGCGTACTTC. It codes for CASSLEASNYAVAYF. The chain combines TRBV5-5 with TRBJ2-7; no reliable D call. The CDR3 extends over 15 amino acids. CDR1 and CDR2 from the germline V gene are SGHKS and YYEKEE (reference sequence). The V end was cut by 0 bases, the J end by 12 bases, with 22 bases between.

This chain connects TRBV5-1 to TRBJ2-1, with 10 positions matching TRBD2. After removal of 3 bases from V and 7 bases from J, the junction contained 7 bases not matched to a gene. The length of the CDR3 is 15 residues. Per germline, CDR1 SGHRS and CDR2 YFSETQ. The CDR3 DNA follows: TGCGCCAGCAGCTGGACTAGCGGAGACCTTAATGAGCAGTTCTTC. It specifies CASSWTSGDLNEQFF. Together with reference TRBV5-1 and TRBJ2-1, the CDR3 gives the full variable domain: KAGVTQTPRYLIKTRGQQVTLSCSPISGHRSVSWYQQTPGQGLQFLFEYFSETQRNKGNFPGRFSGRQFSNSRSEMNVSTLELGDSALYLCASSWTSGDLNEQFFGPGTRLTVL.

This clonotype was counted a few times. CDR3 bases: TGTGCCAGCAGCCAATATTCTAGCGGGAGACAGTTCTTC. It specifies CASSQYSSGRQFF. The chain has TRBV3-1 and TRBJ2-1; 10 bases line up with TRBD2. Germline assignment: CDR1 LGHDT and CDR2 YNNKEL (reference sequence). V shed 2 bases, J shed 13 bases, and the junction held 5 bases outside the gene matches. The CDR3 is 13 residues long.

This clonotype was seen a few times. The genes are TRBV20-1 and TRBJ1-2; D unresolved. V was clipped by 7 bases and J by 6 bases, with 6 bases between them. CDR1 is DFQATT and CDR2 is SNEGSKA in the germline V gene (reference sequence). The CDR3 contains 9 residues. CDR3 sequence: CSVADGYTF. CDR3 bases: TGCAGTGTGGCGGATGGCTACACCTTC.

The gene calls are TRBV28 and TRBJ2-7; no reliable D call. Per germline, CDR1 MDHEN and CDR2 SYDVKM. V was clipped by 3 bases and J by 4 bases, with 7 bases between them. CDR3 length equals 12 residues. This CDR3 is CASSLWIYEQYF. The CDR3 bases are TGTGCCAGCAGTTTGTGGATTTACGAGCAGTACTTC.

The genes are TRBV7-8 and TRBJ2-1; 8 bases match TRBD2. The junction had 5 bases not matched to a gene; V was cut back by 0 bases and J by 4 bases. This CDR3 spans 16 amino acids. Germline CDR1 reads SGHVS; CDR2 reads FQNEAQ. CDR3 in DNA: TGTGCCAGCAGCTTAGCTAGGACTAGCAGTTACAATGAGCAGTTCTTC. Residues: CASSLARTSSYNEQFF.

The rearrangement links TRBV14 to TRBJ2-3; D unclear. CDR3 length equals 13 residues. Trimming pared 4 bases from V and 2 bases from J, leaving 7 bases between. Germline V gives CDR1 SGHDN, CDR2 FVKESK. The CDR3 sequence is CASSRLDTDTQYF. Written as DNA, the CDR3 is TGTGCCAGCAGCCGATTAGACACAGATACGCAGTATTTT.

The chain has TRBV7-3 and TRBJ2-5; 9 positions agree with TRBD2. CDR3 length: 17 residues. Trimming removed 6 bases from V and 5 bases from J; junction bases left unmatched: 16. CDR1 is SGHTA and CDR2 is FQGTGA in the germline V gene. The chain's CDR3 is CASRIPGLAPGRETQYF. Written as DNA, the CDR3 is TGTGCCAGCAGAATCCCAGGACTAGCGCCAGGAAGGGAGACCCAGTACTTC.

The chain has TRBV12-3 or TRBV12-4 and TRBJ2-5; 8 bases agree with TRBD2. This CDR3 is 16 amino acids long. V dropped 4 bases and J dropped 5; count of bases not matched to a gene: 12. The CDR3 region is CASSSRGGRGGETQYF. The CDR3 DNA reads TGTGCCAGCAGTTCCCGGGGGGGCAGGGGTGGTGAGACCCAGTACTTC.

This clonotype showed up just a few times. The chain is built from TRBV4-3 and TRBJ2-3, with 13 nucleotides matching TRBD2. The CDR3 contains 18 residues. Trimming at V came to 1 base and at J to 1 base, leaving 5 bases not matched to a gene. Per germline, CDR1 LGHNA and CDR2 YSLEER. CDR3 amino acids: CASSQVWTSGSRTDTQYF. CDR3 in DNA: TGCGCCAGCAGCCAAGTCTGGACTAGCGGGAGCCGCACAGATACGCAGTATTTT.

This clonotype turned up a few times. The V call is TRBV19, the J call TRBJ2-7; D assignment may be TRBD1 or TRBD2 (5 bases each). The ends were cut back, 3 bases at V and 5 bases at J, with 14 bases in the middle. CDR3 length: 14 residues. Germline assignment: CDR1 LNHDA and CDR2 SQIVND (reference sequence). CDR3 coding DNA: TGTGCCAGTAGTATCCCCGGGACGGCCCACGAGCAGTACTTC. Residues: CASSIPGTAHEQYF.

This sequence joins TRBV7-8 and TRBJ2-5, with D possibly being TRBD1 (5 bases). The V gene lost 3 bases and the J gene lost 3 bases, with 11 bases spanning the gap. Germline V gene lookup returns CDR1 SGHVS and CDR2 FQNEAQ. This CDR3 contains 14 residues. In DNA form, the CDR3 reads TGTGCCAGCAGCTTCCGGACGGACAAAGAGACCCAGTACTTC. Translation: CASSFRTDKETQYF. The whole variable domain, remainder taken from reference TRBV7-8 and TRBJ2-5, is GAGVSQSPRYKVAKRGQDVALRCDPISGHVSLFWYQQALGQGPEFLTYFQNEAQLDKSGLPSDRFFAERPEGSVSTLKIQRTQQEDSAVYLCASSFRTDKETQYFGPGTRLLVL.

This clonotype was observed at least ten times. V usage is TRBV5-4 and J usage is TRBJ1-2; D is undetermined. Germline CDR1 reads SGHNT; CDR2 reads YYREEE (reference sequence). Trimming removed 0 bases from V and 4 bases from J, with 7 bases in between. The CDR3 is 13 amino acids. Here the CDR3 reads CASSLATSYGYTF. As DNA, the CDR3 is TGTGCCAGCAGCTTGGCGACCTCCTATGGCTACACCTTC.

This clonotype was picked up a small number of times. The rearrangement uses TRBV5-6 and TRBJ2-1; D is perhaps TRBD2 (6 bases). The length of the CDR3 is 12 residues. V lost 3 bases and J lost 11, with 12 bases in between. From germline, CDR1 is SGHDT and CDR2 YYEEEE. The CDR3 DNA reads as TGTGCCAGCAGCTCCCGGGACTTCAAGCAGTTCTTC. Protein product: CASSSRDFKQFF. Complete variable domain (other parts from reference TRBV5-6 and TRBJ2-1): DAGVTQSPTHLIKTRGQQVTLRCSPKSGHDTVSWYQQALGQGPQFIFQYYEEEERQRGNFPDRFSGHQFPNYSSELNVNALLLGDSALYLCASSSRDFKQFFGPGTRLTVL.